Listed below are T cell receptor beta chains from one sample, sequenced in a study of CD8 T cells in ankylosing spondylitis. Each CDR3 protein gets one entry after TCRdb re-called the 5' RACE reads with MiXCR. This table holds approximately 300,000 distinct CDR3 sequences, roughly 20% found once. The material sequenced was blood, either unsorted or a sorted T cell fraction (not recorded which). These receptors came from a male donor with ankylosing spondylitis or in good health (not recorded which). Each CDR3 is given with its conserved first and last residue. D genes are given only for firm matches. Size values are once, few and many counts, or a class for expanded clones, and some rows have none.

abundance	j_gene	v_gene	d_gene	CDR3aa	CDR3nt
few	TRBJ1-5	TRBV28	-	CASSRVPNQPQHF	TGTGCCAGCAGCAGGGTTCCCAATCAGCCCCAGCATTTT
few	TRBJ2-3	TRBV5-1	TRBD1	CASSLGADRVTDTQYF	TGCGCCAGCAGCTTGGGAGCGGACAGGGTAACAGATACGCAGTATTTT
-	TRBJ2-2	TRBV5-4	-	CASSLDRAIGTGELFF	TGTGCCAGCAGCTTGGACAGGGCTATAGGAACCGGGGAGCTGTTTTTT
many	TRBJ1-2	TRBV5-5	TRBD1	CASSFRDRVNYGYTF	TGTGCCAGCAGCTTCCGGGACAGGGTAAACTATGGCTACACCTTC
many	TRBJ2-2	TRBV27	-	CASSFVGSNTGELFF	TGTGCCAGCAGTTTCGTCGGCAGTAACACCGGGGAGCTGTTTTTT
-	TRBJ2-1	TRBV7-9	TRBD2	CASSSTLTSSVLTYNEQFF	TGTGCCAGCAGCTCCACCCTGACTAGCTCGGTCCTCACCTACAATGAGCAGTTCTTC
-	TRBJ1-2	TRBV30	-	CAWRAYEGNYGYTF	TGTGCCTGGAGGGCTTACGAGGGAAACTATGGCTACACCTTC
-	TRBJ2-1	TRBV12-3/TRBV12-4	-	CASGAYNEQFF	TGTGCCTCGGGGGCCTACAATGAGCAGTTCTTC
-	TRBJ2-3	TRBV30	TRBD2	CAWSVPRGRGLVVTDTQYF	TGTGCCTGGAGTGTACCGAGGGGACGGGGACTAGTGGTCACAGATACGCAGTATTTT
-	TRBJ2-5	TRBV6-1	-	CASSVRLAETQYF	TGTGCCAGCAGTGTCAGGCTAGCAGAGACCCAGTACTTC
many	TRBJ2-3	TRBV5-1	-	CASRSRTSTDTQYF	TGCGCCAGCAGGTCGAGAACTAGCACAGATACGCAGTATTTT
few	TRBJ1-2	TRBV20-1	TRBD1	CSASRRSGTGDGYTF	TGCAGTGCTAGCAGGAGGTCCGGGACAGGGGACGGCTACACCTTC
-	TRBJ2-5	TRBV28	-	CASSFGGGGQETQYF	TGTGCCAGCAGTTTTGGGGGGGGCGGTCAAGAGACCCAGTACTTC
many	TRBJ2-2	TRBV7-3	TRBD2	CASRPGRAGELFF	TGTGCCAGCAGACCGGGGAGGGCCGGGGAGCTGTTTTTT
few	TRBJ1-5	TRBV29-1	-	CSVVAARNQPQHF	TGCAGCGTTGTGGCAGCAAGGAATCAGCCCCAGCATTTT
-	TRBJ2-1	TRBV7-9	-	CASSLVAGPFNNEQFF	TGTGCCAGCAGCTTAGTCGCGGGACCCTTCAACAATGAGCAGTTCTTC
few	TRBJ2-1	TRBV2	TRBD2	CASSEAGTNYNEQFF	TGTGCCAGCAGTGAAGCTGGGACTAACTACAATGAGCAGTTCTTC
-	TRBJ2-3	TRBV29-1	-	CSVEDSFF	TGCAGCGTTGAAGACAGCTTTTTT
-	TRBJ1-1	TRBV7-8	-	CASSSSDRSDTEAFF	TGTGCCAGCAGCTCGTCGGACAGATCTGACACTGAAGCTTTCTTT
many	TRBJ2-5	TRBV4-1	-	CASSQDSGIETQYF	TGCGCCAGCAGCCAAGACTCAGGGATTGAGACCCAGTACTTC
few	TRBJ2-5	TRBV3-1	-	CASSQDWTPGEETQYF	TGTGCCAGCAGCCAAGATTGGACCCCCGGGGAAGAGACCCAGTACTTC
many	TRBJ2-4	TRBV5-1	TRBD1	CASSLRTGTVGDIQYF	TGCGCCAGCAGCTTACGGACCGGGACAGTAGGGGACATTCAGTACTTC
-	TRBJ1-5	TRBV7-3	-	CASSDRDCYSNQPQHF	TGTGCCAGCAGCGACCGGGACTGTTATAGCAATCAGCCCCAGCATTTT
few	TRBJ2-5	TRBV5-6	-	CASSLVTFGAGETQYF	TGTGCCAGCAGCTTGGTAACATTCGGGGCAGGGGAGACCCAGTACTTC
many	TRBJ1-1	TRBV29-1	-	CSGGRLNTEAFF	TGCAGCGGGGGACGGCTGAACACTGAAGCTTTCTTT
-	TRBJ2-1	TRBV4-2	TRBD2	CASSLLTSGGADYNEQFF	TGTGCCAGCAGCCTGTTGACTAGCGGGGGGGCAGACTACAATGAGCAGTTCTTC
once	TRBJ1-5	TRBV19	-	CASSIASRNQPQHF	TGTGCCAGTAGTATTGCAAGCCGCAATCAGCCCCAGCATTTT
few	TRBJ2-1	TRBV7-2	TRBD2	CASSSSGTSGGDEQFF	TGTGCCAGCAGCTCCTCCGGGACTAGCGGGGGTGATGAGCAGTTCTTC
many	TRBJ2-3	TRBV20-1	-	CSARGQPFTDTQYF	TGCAGTGCTAGAGGACAGCCGTTCACAGATACGCAGTATTTT
-	TRBJ1-3	TRBV7-9	-	CASSSRSSGNTIYF	TGTGCCAGCAGCTCGCGGAGCTCTGGAAACACCATATATTTT
-	TRBJ2-2	TRBV2	-	CASSVRDTWELFF	TGTGCCAGCAGTGTACGGGACACCTGGGAGCTGTTTTTT
-	TRBJ2-2	TRBV12-3/TRBV12-4	-	CASSPVYTGELFF	TGTGCCAGCAGCCCCGTATACACCGGGGAGCTGTTTTTT
-	TRBJ2-5	TRBV20-1	-	CSAEGAGEVGETQYF	TGCAGTGCCGAGGGGGCGGGGGAAGTCGGAGAGACCCAGTACTTC
-	TRBJ1-2	TRBV3-1	TRBD1	CASSQPGTEFYGYTF	TGTGCCAGCAGCCAACCGGGGACAGAGTTCTATGGCTACACCTTC
once	TRBJ1-2	TRBV20-1	-	CNASQTANYGYTF	TGCAATGCTAGCCAGACAGCTAACTATGGCTACACCTTC
-	TRBJ2-1	TRBV24-1	TRBD1	CATSDRTGGHNEQFF	TGTGCCACCAGTGATCGGACAGGGGGCCACAATGAGCAGTTCTTC
-	TRBJ1-3	TRBV7-9	-	CASSLVRSGNTIYF	TGTGCCAGCAGCTTAGTACGCTCTGGAAACACCATATATTTT
-	TRBJ2-1	TRBV29-1	-	CSVTGGTLVRPEQFF	TGCAGCGTGACTGGGGGGACACTAGTTCGGCCGGAGCAGTTCTTC
many	TRBJ2-1	TRBV5-1	-	CASSSGGVNEQFF	TGCGCCAGCAGCTCAGGCGGAGTCAATGAGCAGTTCTTC
few	TRBJ2-5	TRBV12-3/TRBV12-4	-	CASSLVSGKETQYF	TGTGCCAGCAGTTTAGTATCCGGTAAAGAGACCCAGTACTTC